Listed below are T cell receptor beta chains from one sample, sequenced in a study of sequential checkpoint blockade in melanoma. Clones were read by immunoSEQ multiplex PCR, and TCRdb kept only the in-frame ones, dropping some. The sample lists roughly 6,000 clones; 25% to 30% were seen once. The starting material was tumor tissue (inferred from file names), obtained from a patient given nivolumab and ipilimumab in sequence. Receptors were obtained from a human donor with melanoma. CDR3s leave out the opening cysteine and the closing phenylalanine or tryptophan. Each record gives: J gene, V gene, CDR3 protein.

J: TRBJ1-4; V: TRBV11-3; CDR3: ASSIQGAATNEKLF
J: TRBJ1-1; V: TRBV6-8; CDR3: ACRTGGVEAF
J: TRBJ1-4; V: TRBV6-8; CDR3: ATRGSREKLF
J: TRBJ2-2; V: TRBV6-7; CDR3: ASSHRRVLGSTGELF
J: TRBJ2-5; V: TRBV29-1; CDR3: SVVRQGLQETQY
J: TRBJ2-3; V: TRBV11-3; CDR3: ASSPASGSTDTQY
J: TRBJ2-1; V: TRBV10-3; CDR3: AISESSSGGAGEQF
J: TRBJ1-1; V: TRBV6-8; CDR3: ASSYPGQVGGEAF
J: TRBJ1-5; V: TRBV6-8; CDR3: ASSYGTGVSSNQPQH
J: TRBJ2-1; V: TRBV15; CDR3: ATSRVPGTWLAGGPNEQF
J: TRBJ2-1; V: TRBV29-1; CDR3: SVSRGPSSYNEQF
J: TRBJ1-1; V: TRBV18; CDR3: ASSPTKTGMSTEAF
J: TRBJ2-7; V: TRBV6-8; CDR3: ASSQSFYEQY
J: TRBJ1-2; V: TRBV4-1; CDR3: ASTLNRVPNYGYT
J: TRBJ1-2; V: TRBV2; CDR3: ASRLQGTQIYGYT
J: TRBJ2-2; V: TRBV9; CDR3: ASSVAPSGTGELF
J: TRBJ1-4; V: TRBV5-1; CDR3: ASSPGPGGLNEKLF